What follows are 13 T cell receptor beta chains derived from one specimen sequenced in a study of T-cell reconstitution after alpha-beta-depleted transplantation in children. Unique molecular identifiers were built into the TCRbeta library. TCRdb re-derived calls from the PCR reads in MiXCR, one entry per CDR3 protein. The sample has some 600,000 distinct CDR3 sequences; 10% to 15% are singletons. The specimen was PBMCs, mostly from graft donor cells, collected 360 days after TCRalphabeta/CD19-depleted stem cell transplant. The receptors originated from a male patient younger than 18 who had a stem cell transplant for acute myeloid leukemia, so the T cells may come from the graft donor.

V usage is TRBV6-1 and J usage is TRBJ1-2; D is perhaps TRBD1 (6 bases). Germline-derived CDR1 and CDR2 are MNHNS and SASEGT. V dropped 6 bases and J dropped 0 bases, with 14 bases sitting between them. This CDR3 spans 15 amino acids. CDR3 sequence (DNA): TGTGCCAGCAGCGTAGGACAGCCCGCTAACTATGGCTACACCTTC. Translation gives CASSVGQPANYGYTF.

The gene calls are TRBV28 and TRBJ1-2; no firm D call. Germline CDR1 and CDR2: MDHEN and SYDVKM. This CDR3 has 14 residues. V lost 6 bases and J 4 bases, leaving 15 bases between the germline ends. CDR3 in DNA: TGTGCCAGCAGCCAATCCGGACGGTCCTATGGCTACACCTTC. Its translation: CASSQSGRSYGYTF.

V usage is TRBV11-3 and J usage is TRBJ2-1; 12 positions agree with TRBD2. CDR3 length equals 16 residues. Germline V gene lookup returns CDR1 SGHNT and CDR2 YENEEA. After removal of 1 base from V and 8 bases from J, the junction contained 6 bases not matched to a gene. In DNA, the CDR3 is TGTGCCAGCAGCTTAGCCCTAGCGGGAGGGGGCGATGAGCAGTTCTTC. Translating gives CASSLALAGGGDEQFF.

J is TRBJ2-1 and V is TRBV7-3, with 8 bases aligning to TRBD2. The CDR3 length is 22 residues. J lost 7 bases, V lost 5 bases, and 31 bases had no gene match. Germline values: CDR1 SGHTA, CDR2 FQGTGA. CDR3 loop: CASSPIPALNSLAGGRGNEQFF. CDR3 DNA sequence: TGTGCCAGCAGCCCCATACCTGCCCTCAATTCCCTTGCGGGAGGCCGGGGAAATGAGCAGTTCTTC.

As regards this clonotype: Its ends do not fully match the called genes, so a read error is possible. The V gene is TRBV20-1, the J gene TRBJ2-3; D is possibly TRBD2 (6 bases). Germline V gene lookup returns CDR1 DFQATT and CDR2 SNEGSKA (reference sequence). The CDR3 loop spans 15 amino acids. The CDR3 nucleotides are TGCAGTGTTAGAGTATGGCTAGCGATCCCAGATACGCAGTATTTT. Translated, it gives CSVRVWLAIPDTQYF.

This clonotype was detected ten times or more. The genes are TRBV9 and TRBJ2-3; TRBD2 is a possible D gene (5 bases). The CDR3 is 14 residues long. Trimming pared 0 bases from V and 1 base from J, leaving 6 bases between. Germline V gives CDR1 SGDLS, CDR2 YYNGEE. CDR3 amino acids: CASSVGTGTDTQYF. The DNA of the CDR3 is TGTGCCAGCAGCGTAGGGACTGGCACAGATACGCAGTATTTT.

This clonotype was recorded many times. CDR3 in DNA: TGCAGCGTTGGGGGGCCCTTCTCTGGAAACACCATATATTTT. This sequence encodes CSVGGPFSGNTIYF. The V call is TRBV29-1, the J call TRBJ1-3, with D tentatively TRBD1 (6 bases). The CDR3 loop spans 14 amino acids. V lost 4 bases, J lost 0 bases, and 10 bases lay in between. Germline assignment: CDR1 SQVTM and CDR2 ANQGSEA.

In this sample, this clonotype turned up a few times. This chain links TRBV28 with TRBJ2-7; 11 bases are a match to TRBD2. There are 15 residues in the CDR3. The V and J ends lost 6 bases and 2 bases, in that order; junction bases with no gene match: 6. CDR1 is MDHEN and CDR2 is SYDVKM in the germline V gene. CDR3 sequence reads: CASRSLAGGPYEQYF. DNA of the CDR3: TGTGCCAGCAGGTCTCTAGCGGGAGGACCCTACGAGCAGTACTTC.

The CDR3 DNA sequence: TGTGCCAGCAGTCATAGCGGGAGGTCGGAGACCCAGTACTTC. Protein sequence: CASSHSGRSETQYF. The chain has TRBV12-3 or TRBV12-4 and TRBJ2-5, with TRBD2 identical over 10 bases. This CDR3 has 14 amino acids. Losses at the gene ends were 5 bases for V and 5 bases for J; bases not matched to a gene: 5.

The sample holds a few counts of this clonotype. The CDR3 reads CSATLGPVHSPLHF. CDR3 coding DNA: TGCAGTGCCACCCTGGGACCGGTGCATTCACCCCTCCACTTT. J is TRBJ1-6 and V is TRBV20-1, with D perhaps matching TRBD1 (5 bases). The germline V gene encodes CDR1 DFQATT and CDR2 SNEGSKA (reference sequence). The CDR3 extends over 14 amino acids. V was trimmed by 6 bases and J by 8 bases, leaving 17 bases between them.

This clonotype was observed a few times. J is TRBJ2-7 and V is TRBV7-8; 8 bases match TRBD1. V shed 4 bases, J shed 2 bases, and the junction held 10 bases outside the gene matches. CDR1 and CDR2 from the germline V gene are SGHVS and FQNEAQ. The CDR3 is 16 amino acids. This CDR3 is CASSSGQGGGPYEQYF. The CDR3 DNA sequence: TGTGCCAGCAGCTCCGGACAGGGCGGTGGACCCTACGAGCAGTACTTC. Full variable domain (missing parts from reference TRBV7-8 and TRBJ2-7): GAGVSQSPRYKVAKRGQDVALRCDPISGHVSLFWYQQALGQGPEFLTYFQNEAQLDKSGLPSDRFFAERPEGSVSTLKIQRTQQEDSAVYLCASSSGQGGGPYEQYFGPGTRLTVT.

The J gene is TRBJ2-2, the V gene TRBV7-3, with TRBD2 matching 10 bases. The trim removed 2 bases at V and 4 bases at J, leaving 4 bases unmatched. CDR1 SGHTA and CDR2 FQGTGA come from the germline V gene. CDR3 length: 16 amino acids. CDR3 sequence: CASSLLAGGVTGELFF. CDR3 DNA sequence: TGTGCCAGCAGCTTATTAGCGGGAGGCGTCACCGGGGAGCTGTTTTTT.

This clonotype occurred a few times. The genes are TRBV11-2 and TRBJ2-4; D gene ambiguous. The V gene lost 4 bases and the J gene lost 1 base, with 26 bases spanning the gap. In germline, CDR1 is SGHAT, CDR2 FQNNGV. The CDR3 loop spans 20 amino acids. CDR3 in amino acids: CASSSFLAAGPLRAKNIQYF. CDR3 nucleotide sequence: TGTGCCAGCAGCTCCTTTCTCGCTGCCGGACCCCTACGGGCCAAAAACATTCAGTACTTC.